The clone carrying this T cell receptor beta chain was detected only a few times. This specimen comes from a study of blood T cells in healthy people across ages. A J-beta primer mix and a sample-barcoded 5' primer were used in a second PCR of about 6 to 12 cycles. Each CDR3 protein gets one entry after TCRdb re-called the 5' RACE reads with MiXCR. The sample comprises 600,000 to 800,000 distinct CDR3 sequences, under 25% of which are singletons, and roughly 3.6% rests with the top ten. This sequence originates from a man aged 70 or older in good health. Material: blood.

Here the CDR3 reads CASRSTPGVGSDTQYF. CDR3 nucleotides: TGTGCCAGCAGATCAACACCTGGCGTGGGCTCAGATACGCAGTATTTT. The gene calls are TRBV28 and TRBJ2-3; no clear D. Germline V gene data show CDR1 as MDHEN and CDR2 as SYDVKM. This CDR3 comprises 16 residues. The germline V and J ends were trimmed by 6 bases and 4 bases, with 20 bases remaining between them.